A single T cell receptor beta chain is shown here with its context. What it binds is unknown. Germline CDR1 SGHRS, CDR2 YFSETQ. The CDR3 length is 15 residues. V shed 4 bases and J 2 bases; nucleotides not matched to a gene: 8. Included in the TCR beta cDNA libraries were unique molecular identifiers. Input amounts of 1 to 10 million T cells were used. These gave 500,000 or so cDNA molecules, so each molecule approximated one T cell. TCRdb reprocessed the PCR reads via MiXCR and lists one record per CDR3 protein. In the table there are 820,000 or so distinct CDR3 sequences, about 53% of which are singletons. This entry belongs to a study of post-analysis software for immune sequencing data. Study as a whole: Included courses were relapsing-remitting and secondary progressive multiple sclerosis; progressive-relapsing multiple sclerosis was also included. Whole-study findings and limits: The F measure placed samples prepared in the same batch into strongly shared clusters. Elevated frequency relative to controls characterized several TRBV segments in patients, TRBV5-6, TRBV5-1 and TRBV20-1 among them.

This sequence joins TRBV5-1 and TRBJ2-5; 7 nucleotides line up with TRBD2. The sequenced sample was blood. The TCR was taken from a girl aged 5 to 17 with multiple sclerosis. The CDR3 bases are TGCGCCAGCAGCCCCGGGACTACGAATCAAGAGACCCAGTACTTC. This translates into CASSPGTTNQETQYF.